Given below is one T cell receptor (beta chain) in context. Its target is unknown. This record comes from a study of graft-versus-host responses after intestinal transplantation. Across the study: The study gave all recipients anti-thymocyte globulin induction, then tacrolimus and steroids for 2 to 3 years. Study observations and caveats: After transplant, early declines in HvG clones were associated with peak levels of circulating GvH clones.

Per the germline V gene, CDR1 is MGHDK and CDR2 is SYGVNS. Between the trimmed V and J ends, which lost 3 bases and 4 bases, there was a span of 16 bases. CDR3 length: 16 residues. The repertoire was sequenced with immunoSEQ multiplex PCR; TCRdb's copy has only in-frame clones and lacks some. The table records approximately 70,000 clones, nearly 85% of them present only once. V is TRBV25-1 and J is TRBJ1-3; perhaps TRBD1 as D (6 bases). This TCR was sampled from a human donor who was the organ donor for an intestinal transplant. The sequences come from unstimulated CD4+ T cells sorted from spleen or lymph node cells, collected before transplant. The DNA of the CDR3 is TGTGCCAGCAGTGATTATGGTACGGGGGGCGGAAACACCATATATTTT. Protein product: CASSDYGTGGGNTIYF.